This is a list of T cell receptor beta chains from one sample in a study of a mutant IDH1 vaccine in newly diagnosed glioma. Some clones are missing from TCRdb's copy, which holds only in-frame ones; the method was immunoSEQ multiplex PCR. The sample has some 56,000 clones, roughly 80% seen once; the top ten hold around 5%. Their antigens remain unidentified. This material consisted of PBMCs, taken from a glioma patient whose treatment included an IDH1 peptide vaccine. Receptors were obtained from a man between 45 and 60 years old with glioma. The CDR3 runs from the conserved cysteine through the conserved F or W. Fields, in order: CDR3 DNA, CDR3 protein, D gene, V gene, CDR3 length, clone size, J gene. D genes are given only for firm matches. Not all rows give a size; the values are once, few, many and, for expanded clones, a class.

CDR3nt: TGTGCCAGCAAAACCGGCGGGGGAGGCTACACCTTC
CDR3aa: CASKTGGGGYTF
d_gene: NA
v_gene: TRBV2
len: 12
abundance: few
j_gene: TRBJ1-2

CDR3nt: TGCAGCGTTGGCACCGATACGCAGTATTTT
CDR3aa: CSVGTDTQYF
d_gene: NA
v_gene: TRBV29-1
len: 10
abundance: NA
j_gene: TRBJ2-3

CDR3nt: TGTGCCAGCAGTGATTTTCGGACAGGCTACTCCTATGGCTACACCTTC
CDR3aa: CASSDFRTGYSYGYTF
d_gene: TRBD1
v_gene: TRBV25-1
len: 16
abundance: NA
j_gene: TRBJ1-2

CDR3nt: TGTGCCAGCATTAGCCAGCTAGCGCCCTACGAGCAGTACTTC
CDR3aa: CASISQLAPYEQYF
d_gene: NA
v_gene: TRBV6-5
len: 14
abundance: NA
j_gene: TRBJ2-7

CDR3nt: TGCGCCAGCAGCGACAGGGACTATAATTCACCCCTCCACTTT
CDR3aa: CASSDRDYNSPLHF
d_gene: TRBD1
v_gene: TRBV4-1
len: 14
abundance: few
j_gene: TRBJ1-6

CDR3nt: TGTGCCAGCAGTGTAAGCTATGGCTACACCTTC
CDR3aa: CASSVSYGYTF
d_gene: NA
v_gene: TRBV2
len: 11
abundance: few
j_gene: TRBJ1-2

CDR3nt: TGTGCCAGCAGTGAGTACAGATTATACGAGCAGTACTTC
CDR3aa: CASSEYRLYEQYF
d_gene: NA
v_gene: TRBV2
len: 13
abundance: NA
j_gene: TRBJ2-7

CDR3nt: TGTGCCAGCAGCGTAGAGGGGCGAGCAGATACGCAGTATTTT
CDR3aa: CASSVEGRADTQYF
d_gene: NA
v_gene: TRBV9
len: 14
abundance: NA
j_gene: TRBJ2-3

CDR3nt: TGTGCCAGCAGCGCCGGACAGGGGGCCGTTCAGCCCCAGCATTTT
CDR3aa: CASSAGQGAVQPQHF
d_gene: TRBD1
v_gene: TRBV5-6
len: 15
abundance: NA
j_gene: TRBJ1-5

CDR3nt: TGTGCCAGCAGCCAACCAGGGGGGGGCGCGGGCAATCAGCCCCAGCATTTT
CDR3aa: CASSQPGGGAGNQPQHF
d_gene: TRBD1
v_gene: TRBV4-2
len: 17
abundance: NA
j_gene: TRBJ1-5

CDR3nt: TGTGCCAGTAGCGGACAGGGGAACTATGGCTACACCTTC
CDR3aa: CASSGQGNYGYTF
d_gene: TRBD1
v_gene: TRBV19
len: 13
abundance: once
j_gene: TRBJ1-2

CDR3nt: TGTGCCAGCAGTTACTCGACGCAGGGAAATCAGCCCCAGCATTTT
CDR3aa: CASSYSTQGNQPQHF
d_gene: NA
v_gene: TRBV6-6
len: 15
abundance: NA
j_gene: TRBJ1-5

CDR3nt: TGTGCCAGCAGCTTAGGCGGGGGGGCCAGCGCAGATACGCAGTATTTT
CDR3aa: CASSLGGGASADTQYF
d_gene: TRBD2
v_gene: TRBV7-9
len: 16
abundance: NA
j_gene: TRBJ2-3

CDR3nt: TGTGCCAGCAGCGCCACTACCGCCGGGGAGCTGTTTTTT
CDR3aa: CASSATTAGELFF
d_gene: NA
v_gene: TRBV7-2
len: 13
abundance: NA
j_gene: TRBJ2-2

CDR3nt: TGTGCCAGCAGCCCCTCCCAGGGGGGCGTCTACGAGCAGTACTTC
CDR3aa: CASSPSQGGVYEQYF
d_gene: NA
v_gene: TRBV7-9
len: 15
abundance: NA
j_gene: TRBJ2-7

CDR3nt: TGTGCCAGCAGCGACCGCTACGAGCAGTACTTC
CDR3aa: CASSDRYEQYF
d_gene: NA
v_gene: TRBV7-2
len: 11
abundance: NA
j_gene: TRBJ2-7

CDR3nt: TGTGCCAGCAGCTCTGGAGCGGGGGGAGGGAACACAGATACGCAGTATTTT
CDR3aa: CASSSGAGGGNTDTQYF
d_gene: TRBD2
v_gene: TRBV5-8
len: 17
abundance: NA
j_gene: TRBJ2-3

CDR3nt: TGTGCCAGCAGCTCCAGCGGGCAGAGCCTTGAGCTGTTTTTT
CDR3aa: CASSSSGQSLELFF
d_gene: NA
v_gene: TRBV7-9
len: 14
abundance: NA
j_gene: TRBJ2-2

CDR3nt: TGTGCCAGTAGTGAGGGACCCATCTACGAGCAGTACTTC
CDR3aa: CASSEGPIYEQYF
d_gene: NA
v_gene: TRBV19
len: 13
abundance: NA
j_gene: TRBJ2-7

CDR3nt: TGTGCCAGCAGCCAAGTCCGGGGGGCTAGCTCCTACAATGAGCAGTTCTTC
CDR3aa: CASSQVRGASSYNEQFF
d_gene: NA
v_gene: TRBV14
len: 17
abundance: once
j_gene: TRBJ2-1

CDR3nt: TGTGCCAGTAGTATACGACAGATGAACACTGAAGCTTTCTTT
CDR3aa: CASSIRQMNTEAFF
d_gene: NA
v_gene: TRBV19
len: 14
abundance: NA
j_gene: TRBJ1-1

CDR3nt: TGCGCCAGCAGCTTGGTTAGGGCGGGGGCCACTGAAGCTTTCTTT
CDR3aa: CASSLVRAGATEAFF
d_gene: NA
v_gene: TRBV5-1
len: 15
abundance: many
j_gene: TRBJ1-1

CDR3nt: TGTGCCTGGAGTGCTTCCGGGACAGGGACTCAGCCCCAGCATTTT
CDR3aa: CAWSASGTGTQPQHF
d_gene: TRBD1
v_gene: TRBV30
len: 15
abundance: few
j_gene: TRBJ1-5

CDR3nt: TGTGCCAGTAGTGCCCGGACAGGCTCCTACGAGCAGTACTTC
CDR3aa: CASSARTGSYEQYF
d_gene: TRBD1
v_gene: TRBV19
len: 14
abundance: once
j_gene: TRBJ2-7

CDR3nt: TGTGCCAGCAGCCCTCCCTCGGGGGGAACTGAAGCTTTCTTT
CDR3aa: CASSPPSGGTEAFF
d_gene: NA
v_gene: TRBV6-5
len: 14
abundance: NA
j_gene: TRBJ1-1

CDR3nt: TGTGCCAGCAGCTTCCCCCCCACAGGGTCGGGCATCTTC
CDR3aa: CASSFPPTGSGIF
d_gene: NA
v_gene: TRBV9
len: 13
abundance: NA
j_gene: TRBJ2-1

CDR3nt: TGCAGCGTTGACAGGGACCACATTGAAGCTTTCTTT
CDR3aa: CSVDRDHIEAFF
d_gene: NA
v_gene: TRBV29-1
len: 12
abundance: NA
j_gene: TRBJ1-1

CDR3nt: TGTGCCAGCAACGCCTATGACTCCTACGAGCAGTACTTC
CDR3aa: CASNAYDSYEQYF
d_gene: NA
v_gene: TRBV5-6
len: 13
abundance: few
j_gene: TRBJ2-7

CDR3nt: TGCGCACCGGGACAGGGAAGCAAAAACATTCAGTACTTC
CDR3aa: CAPGQGSKNIQYF
d_gene: TRBD1
v_gene: TRBV29-1
len: 13
abundance: NA
j_gene: TRBJ2-4

CDR3nt: TGTGCCAGCAGTCGGACTAGCGGCATCTACGAGCAGTACTTC
CDR3aa: CASSRTSGIYEQYF
d_gene: TRBD2
v_gene: TRBV6-1
len: 14
abundance: few
j_gene: TRBJ2-7

CDR3nt: TGTGCCAGCAGCGTAGGTGATTGGCGGGAGGCCTACGAGCAGTACTTC
CDR3aa: CASSVGDWREAYEQYF
d_gene: TRBD2
v_gene: TRBV9
len: 16
abundance: few
j_gene: TRBJ2-7

CDR3nt: TGTGCCAGTGGCGACAGGGGGCAGGACGAGCAGTACTTC
CDR3aa: CASGDRGQDEQYF
d_gene: TRBD1
v_gene: TRBV19
len: 13
abundance: once
j_gene: TRBJ2-7

CDR3nt: TGTGCCAGCAGCGACTCAGACAGGGCGAACACCGGGGAGCTGTTTTTT
CDR3aa: CASSDSDRANTGELFF
d_gene: TRBD1
v_gene: TRBV5-4
len: 16
abundance: NA
j_gene: TRBJ2-2

CDR3nt: TGTGCCAGCAGGGAGAGGACTACCGGGGCCAACGTCCTGACTTTC
CDR3aa: CASRERTTGANVLTF
d_gene: NA
v_gene: TRBV2
len: 15
abundance: NA
j_gene: TRBJ2-6

CDR3nt: TGTGCCAGCGAGAGGACAGCGAACACTGAAGCTTTCTTT
CDR3aa: CASERTANTEAFF
d_gene: NA
v_gene: TRBV2
len: 13
abundance: NA
j_gene: TRBJ1-1

CDR3nt: TGTGCCAGCAGTGGCCTCGGACAGATTGGTGGGCTGTTTTTT
CDR3aa: CASSGLGQIGGLFF
d_gene: NA
v_gene: TRBV2
len: 14
abundance: NA
j_gene: TRBJ2-2

CDR3nt: TGCGCCAGCAGCCAAGGTGGAGAATACACTGAAGCTTTCTTT
CDR3aa: CASSQGGEYTEAFF
d_gene: NA
v_gene: TRBV4-1
len: 14
abundance: NA
j_gene: TRBJ1-1

CDR3nt: TGTGCCAGTATTGGCAGGGAGGAGGCTGAAGCTTTCTTT
CDR3aa: CASIGREEAEAFF
d_gene: NA
v_gene: TRBV19
len: 13
abundance: few
j_gene: TRBJ1-1

CDR3nt: TGTGCCAGCAGTGGTGGGAATGGCTACACCTTC
CDR3aa: CASSGGNGYTF
d_gene: NA
v_gene: TRBV6-1
len: 11
abundance: once
j_gene: TRBJ1-2

CDR3nt: TGCAGCGTTGTTTACCCTGGGGCCAAAAACATTCAGTACTTC
CDR3aa: CSVVYPGAKNIQYF
d_gene: NA
v_gene: TRBV29-1
len: 14
abundance: NA
j_gene: TRBJ2-4

CDR3nt: TGCAGCGTTGAAGATACAGGGGGGGATGAAAAACTGTTTTTT
CDR3aa: CSVEDTGGDEKLFF
d_gene: TRBD1
v_gene: TRBV29-1
len: 14
abundance: NA
j_gene: TRBJ1-4

CDR3nt: TGTGCCAGCGGAGGGGCTAACTATGGCTACACCTTC
CDR3aa: CASGGANYGYTF
d_gene: NA
v_gene: TRBV2
len: 12
abundance: NA
j_gene: TRBJ1-2

CDR3nt: TGTGCCTGGAGTGTAGGTCCCACTTATGGCTACACCTTC
CDR3aa: CAWSVGPTYGYTF
d_gene: NA
v_gene: TRBV30
len: 13
abundance: NA
j_gene: TRBJ1-2

CDR3nt: TGTGCCAGTAGCCGGGATTACTATGGCTACACCTTC
CDR3aa: CASSRDYYGYTF
d_gene: NA
v_gene: TRBV19
len: 12
abundance: NA
j_gene: TRBJ1-2

CDR3nt: TGCGCCAGCAGCCTAGACGGACAGCTCTCTGGGGCCAACGTCCTGACTTTC
CDR3aa: CASSLDGQLSGANVLTF
d_gene: NA
v_gene: TRBV4-1
len: 17
abundance: few
j_gene: TRBJ2-6

CDR3nt: TGTGCCAGCAGCTGGGCCACAAATCAGCCCCAGCATTTT
CDR3aa: CASSWATNQPQHF
d_gene: NA
v_gene: TRBV7-9
len: 13
abundance: NA
j_gene: TRBJ1-5

CDR3nt: TGTGCCAGCAGCACCCGAGGGGGTCATGAGCAGTTCTTC
CDR3aa: CASSTRGGHEQFF
d_gene: NA
v_gene: TRBV4-2
len: 13
abundance: NA
j_gene: TRBJ2-1

CDR3nt: TGTGCCTTGGAACGTAGCGGGGGTGTAGATACGCAGTATTTT
CDR3aa: CALERSGGVDTQYF
d_gene: TRBD2
v_gene: TRBV30
len: 14
abundance: NA
j_gene: TRBJ2-3

CDR3nt: TGTGCCAGCAGTGTGGGGGCGGGCCCGACTGAAGCTTTCTTT
CDR3aa: CASSVGAGPTEAFF
d_gene: NA
v_gene: TRBV2
len: 14
abundance: NA
j_gene: TRBJ1-1

CDR3nt: TGTGCCAGCAGCTTTATTGACAGTACTGAAGCTTTCTTT
CDR3aa: CASSFIDSTEAFF
d_gene: NA
v_gene: TRBV11-2
len: 13
abundance: NA
j_gene: TRBJ1-1

CDR3nt: TGTGCCAGCAGCGGAGGACAGGGGAATGAAAAACTGTTTTTT
CDR3aa: CASSGGQGNEKLFF
d_gene: TRBD1
v_gene: TRBV9
len: 14
abundance: NA
j_gene: TRBJ1-4

CDR3nt: TGCAGGAAACGCCGCGCGGATGTCGTCGCCTGGGACAGCCGTTACGAGCAGTACTTC
CDR3aa: CRKRRADVVAWDSRYEQYF
d_gene: TRBD1
v_gene: TRBV29-1
len: 19
abundance: NA
j_gene: TRBJ2-7

CDR3nt: TGCGCCAGCAGCTTGACAGGGAACACTGAAGCTTTCTTT
CDR3aa: CASSLTGNTEAFF
d_gene: NA
v_gene: TRBV5-1
len: 13
abundance: few
j_gene: TRBJ1-1

CDR3nt: TGTGCCAGCAGTGTCGTAGACACGAGCACAGATACGCAGTATTTT
CDR3aa: CASSVVDTSTDTQYF
d_gene: NA
v_gene: TRBV2
len: 15
abundance: NA
j_gene: TRBJ2-3

CDR3nt: TGTGCCAGCAGCAAAGGGTCCGGGACAGTTAATGAAAAACTGTTTTTT
CDR3aa: CASSKGSGTVNEKLFF
d_gene: TRBD1
v_gene: TRBV9
len: 16
abundance: NA
j_gene: TRBJ1-4

CDR3nt: TGTGCCAGCAGTGCTCAGTTGCCTATGGAAAAACTGTTTTTT
CDR3aa: CASSAQLPMEKLFF
d_gene: NA
v_gene: TRBV2
len: 14
abundance: NA
j_gene: TRBJ1-4

CDR3nt: TGCGCCAGCAGCCCTCGGACAGGGGGCGACTCCTACGAGCAGTACTTC
CDR3aa: CASSPRTGGDSYEQYF
d_gene: TRBD1
v_gene: TRBV5-1
len: 16
abundance: NA
j_gene: TRBJ2-7

CDR3nt: TGTGCCAGCAGCCCGGGGGGGCTAGCGGGGGGGGTCTACGAGCAGTACTTC
CDR3aa: CASSPGGLAGGVYEQYF
d_gene: TRBD2
v_gene: TRBV5-4
len: 17
abundance: NA
j_gene: TRBJ2-7